This T cell receptor beta chain originates from a study of T cell responses to AZD1222 COVID-19 vaccine. This clone was seen only a few times. Its specificity is unknown. General observations from the study: Sampled repertoires all dated from after the peak T cell response.

Assay: immunoSEQ multiplex PCR; the TCRdb copy retains only in-frame clones and omits some. Among about 140,000 clones listed, roughly 90% were seen once. The sequences come from peripheral blood, collected 28 days after the second AZD1222 dose. The sequence derives from an adult who received the AZD1222 COVID-19 vaccine.

CDR3 residues: CASSSAGDRVYGYTF. CDR3 DNA sequence: TGTGCCAGCAGCTCGGCGGGTGACAGGGTGTATGGCTACACCTTC. V gene TRBV5-4 combines with J gene TRBJ1-2, with 7 bases lining up with TRBD1. This CDR3 region has 15 residues. Germline values: CDR1 SGHNT, CDR2 YYREEE (reference sequence). V was clipped by 3 bases and J by 5 bases; unmatched bases: 10.